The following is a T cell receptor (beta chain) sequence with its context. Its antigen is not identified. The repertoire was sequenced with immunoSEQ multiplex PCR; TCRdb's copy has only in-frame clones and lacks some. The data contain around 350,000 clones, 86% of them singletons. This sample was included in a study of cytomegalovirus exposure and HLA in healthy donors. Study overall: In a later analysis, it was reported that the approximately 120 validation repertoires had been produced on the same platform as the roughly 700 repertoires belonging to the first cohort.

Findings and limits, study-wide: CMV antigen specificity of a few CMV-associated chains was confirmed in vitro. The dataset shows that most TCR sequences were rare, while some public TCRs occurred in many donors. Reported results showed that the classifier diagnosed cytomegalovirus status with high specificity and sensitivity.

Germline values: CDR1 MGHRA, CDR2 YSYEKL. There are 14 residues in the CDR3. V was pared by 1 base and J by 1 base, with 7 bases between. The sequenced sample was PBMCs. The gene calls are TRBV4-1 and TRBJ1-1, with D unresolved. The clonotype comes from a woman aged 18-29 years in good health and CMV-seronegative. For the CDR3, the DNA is TGCGCCAGCAGCCAAGTCCCAGGGAACACTGAAGCTTTCTTT. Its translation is CASSQVPGNTEAFF.